One sample yielded the 17 T cell receptor beta chains listed below, sequenced in a study of lymphopenia after photon versus proton radiotherapy. The repertoire was sequenced with immunoSEQ multiplex PCR; TCRdb's copy has only in-frame clones and lacks some. This table holds about 20,000 clones, roughly 86% found once. The material sequenced was peripheral blood, taken from a patient treated with photon-based radiotherapy. The receptors shown here come from a woman in her forties or fifties with pancreatic cancer.

This clone was observed a single time. CDR3 sequence (DNA): TGTGCCACCAGCGGTCCGGGACAGGGATACAATGAGCAGTTCTTC. As protein: CATSGPGQGYNEQFF. The chain is built from TRBV15 and TRBJ2-1; 9 nucleotides match TRBD1. CDR3 length: 15 residues. Trimming took 5 bases from V and 4 from J; bases not matched to a gene: 6. Germline V gives CDR1 LNHNV, CDR2 YYDKDF (reference sequence). Full variable domain (remainder filled in from reference TRBV15 and TRBJ2-1): DAMVIQNPRYQVTQFGKPVTLSCSQTLNHNVMYWYQQKSSQAPKLLFHYYDKDFNNEADTPDNFQSRRPNTSFCFLDIRSPGLGDTAMYLCATSGPGQGYNEQFFGPGTRLTVL.

The chain joins TRBV5-1 to TRBJ2-2, with 9 bases fitting TRBD1. The CDR3 consists of 15 residues. The V gene end was trimmed by 8 bases and the J gene end by 0 bases; junction bases not matched to a gene: 5. CDR1 SGHRS and CDR2 YFSETQ come from the germline V gene. The CDR3 protein is CASSTGGANTGELFF. Written as DNA, the CDR3 is TGCGCCAGTTCGACAGGGGGTGCGAACACCGGGGAGCTGTTTTTT.

The genes are TRBV5-1 and TRBJ2-7, with TRBD1 matching over 7 bases. The V gene's germline CDR1 is SGHRS and CDR2 YFSETQ. The junction had 3 bases not matched to a gene; V was cut back by 4 bases and J by 5 bases. The CDR3 contains 12 residues. The CDR3 DNA reads TGCGCCAGCAGCCCAGGGGGTAACGAGCAGTACTTC. Translated, it gives CASSPGGNEQYF.

This chain links TRBV28 with TRBJ2-1; 8 bases are shared with TRBD2. Germline assignment: CDR1 MDHEN and CDR2 SYDVKM. The CDR3 is made up of 13 amino acids. Trimming cost V 8 bases and J 8 bases; bases outside gene matches: 8. DNA for the CDR3: TGTGCCAGCTCGAGGGGCGGGAGGTATGAGCAGTTCTTC. As protein: CASSRGGRYEQFF. Full variable domain (outside the CDR3, taken from reference TRBV28 and TRBJ2-1): DVKVTQSSRYLVKRTGEKVFLECVQDMDHENMFWYRQDPGLGLRLIYFSYDVKMKEKGDIPEGYSVSREKKERFSLILESASTNQTSMYLCASSRGGRYEQFFGPGTRLTVL.

The chain is built from TRBV11-3 and TRBJ2-1, with D hard to call. The V and J ends lost 5 bases and 8 bases respectively, with 7 bases between them. CDR3 length: 11 residues. Germline loops: CDR1 SGHNT, CDR2 YENEEA. In DNA form, the CDR3 reads TGTGCCAGCAGCAGGAGCCATGAGCAGTTCTTC. Residues: CASSRSHEQFF.

The genes are TRBV7-8 and TRBJ1-2, with D perhaps TRBD1 (6 bases). Trimming pared 5 bases from V and 2 bases from J, leaving 9 bases between. Germline V lookup: CDR1 SGHVS, CDR2 FQNEAQ. The CDR3 extends over 13 amino acids. This chain's CDR3 is CASSPGQNYGYTF. The CDR3 DNA reads TGTGCCAGCAGCCCCGGACAGAACTATGGCTACACCTTC.

About this clone: The same CDR3 also results from other DNA sequences found in this sample. The V gene is TRBV6-5, the J gene TRBJ2-6; D is ambiguous. Looked up from germline, CDR1 is MNHEY and CDR2 is SVGAGI. The CDR3 is 13 residues long. Trimming removed 0 bases from V and 3 bases from J, with 0 bases in between. The CDR3 region is CASSYSGANVLTF. DNA for the CDR3: TGTGCCAGCAGTTACTCTGGGGCCAACGTCCTGACTTTC.

The chain links TRBV6-5 to TRBJ2-7; perhaps TRBD2 as D (5 bases). V lost 5 bases, J lost 3 bases, and 14 bases lay in between. This CDR3 comprises 14 residues. Germline values: CDR1 MNHEY, CDR2 SVGAGI. Here the CDR3 reads CASSDEGLRYEQYF. The CDR3 bases are TGTGCCAGCAGTGACGAGGGCTTACGCTACGAGCAGTACTTC.

CDR3 sequence (DNA): TGCAGCGTTACTACCGAGAGCTATGGCTACACCTTC. This translates into CSVTTESYGYTF. The chain uses TRBV29-1 and TRBJ1-2; D remains ambiguous. Between the trimmed V and J ends, which lost 5 bases and 4 bases, there was a span of 11 bases. In germline, CDR1 is SQVTM, CDR2 ANQGSEA. The CDR3 loop spans 12 amino acids.

This sequence joins TRBV5-1 and TRBJ2-7, with 8 bases lining up with TRBD1. The CDR3 length is 13 residues. After removal of 0 bases from V and 6 bases from J, the junction contained 2 bases not matched to a gene. Germline V gives CDR1 SGHRS, CDR2 YFSETQ. The CDR3 protein is CASSLAGGPEQYF. The CDR3 coding sequence is TGCGCCAGCAGCTTGGCAGGGGGCCCCGAGCAGTACTTC.

The CDR3 loop is CASSPTGDYGYTF. The CDR3 DNA reads as TGTGCCAGTAGTCCGACAGGGGATTATGGCTACACCTTC. The J gene is TRBJ1-2, the V gene TRBV19, with 8 bases identical to TRBD1. The ends lost 5 bases at V and 5 bases at J; junction bases unmatched: 4. The CDR3 consists of 13 residues. Germline-derived CDR1 and CDR2 are LNHDA and SQIVND (reference sequence). Full variable domain (remainder filled in from reference TRBV19 and TRBJ1-2): DGGITQSPKYLFRKEGQNVTLSCEQNLNHDAMYWYRQDPGQGLRLIYYSQIVNDFQKGDIAEGYSVSREKKESFPLTVTSAQKNPTAFYLCASSPTGDYGYTFGSGTRLTVV.

The V call is TRBV1, the J call TRBJ2-1; the table's D call of TRBD2 was not tested on the DNA. TRBV1 is designated a pseudogene. This CDR3 region has 13 residues. CDR3 DNA: TGCACCAGCAGCCAAGCAGGGAGGAATGAGCAGTTCTTC. This codes for CTSSQAGRNEQFF.

The genes are TRBV9 and TRBJ2-1, with a possible D match to TRBD2 (6 bases). Trimming shortened V by 2 bases and J by 1 base, and 7 bases separated the two germline ends. This CDR3 region has 14 residues. Germline CDR1 is SGDLS and CDR2 is YYNGEE. This CDR3 is CASSVGTSYNEQFF. CDR3 DNA sequence: TGTGCCAGCAGCGTCGGGACTTCCTACAATGAGCAGTTCTTC.

The chain joins TRBV19 to TRBJ2-6; D gene uncertain. The CDR3 contains 15 residues. The germline V gene encodes CDR1 LNHDA and CDR2 SQIVND (reference sequence). Trimming removed 4 bases from V and 0 bases from J, with 7 bases in between. The CDR3 DNA reads as TGTGCCAGTAGTACATACAGCTCTGGGGCCAACGTCCTGACTTTC. It translates to CASSTYSSGANVLTF. Filled out from reference TRBV19 and TRBJ2-6, the complete variable domain reads DGGITQSPKYLFRKEGQNVTLSCEQNLNHDAMYWYRQDPGQGLRLIYYSQIVNDFQKGDIAEGYSVSREKKESFPLTVTSAQKNPTAFYLCASSTYSSGANVLTFGAGSRLTVL.

The chain has TRBV9 and TRBJ2-3; D gene uncertain. Germline V gives CDR1 SGDLS, CDR2 YYNGEE. This CDR3 has 11 residues. Trimming left V 3 bases short and J 6 bases short, with 5 bases between. The CDR3 DNA follows: TGTGCCAGCAGCGAGTCCGATACGCAGTATTTT. Its translation: CASSESDTQYF.

CDR3: CASSPGDGYTF. The CDR3 nucleotides are TGTGCCAGCAGCCCTGGTGATGGCTACACCTTC. The chain is built from TRBV7-9 and TRBJ1-2, with D unresolved. Germline V gene sequence: CDR1 SEHNR, CDR2 FQNEAQ (reference sequence). V shed 5 bases and J shed 6 bases, with 7 bases lying between them. CDR3 length: 11 residues.

In this sample, this clone turned up a few times. The rearrangement links TRBV6-6 to TRBJ2-5, with 10 bases that match TRBD1. There are 15 residues in the CDR3. J was trimmed by 5 bases and V by 6 bases; bases with no gene match: 9. From germline, CDR1 is MNHNY and CDR2 SVGAGI (reference sequence). The CDR3 region has the DNA TGTGCCAGCAGGGGCAGACAGGGGGCGGCGGAGACCCAGTACTTC. Amino acid sequence: CASRGRQGAAETQYF.